A selection of T cell receptor beta chains follows, all from one sample in a study of patients and donors after allogeneic stem cell transplantation. In TCRdb, the RT-PCR reads were re-called with MiXCR into one record per CDR3 protein. The data contain approximately 200,000 distinct CDR3 sequences, less than 45% of them singletons. Sequencing was carried out using blood, either unsorted or a sorted T cell fraction (not recorded which). The receptors originated from a human donor who was either an allogeneic HSCT recipient or a stem cell or donor lymphocyte infusion donor (not recorded which). It is not recorded whose cells these are; they may come from a transplant donor. Each CDR3 is given with its conserved first and last residue. The order of the fields is D gene, V gene, clone size, J gene, CDR3 protein, CDR3 DNA. A D gene is named only where the DNA matches it firmly. The size of a clone is reported for some rows only, either as once, few or many, or as a class for expanded clones.

>TRBD2|TRBV15|NA|TRBJ2-2
CATSSLAGFNTGELFF
TGTGCCACCAGCAGTTTAGCGGGGTTTAACACCGGGGAGCTGTTTTTT
>NA|TRBV4-3|NA|TRBJ2-7
CASSQVQGIGYEQYF
TGCGCCAGCAGCCAAGTTCAGGGGATCGGGTATGAGCAGTACTTC
>NA|TRBV6-2/TRBV6-3|NA|TRBJ2-7
CASTDSFYEQYF
TGTGCCAGCACGGACAGTTTCTACGAGCAGTACTTC
>NA|TRBV7-9|few|TRBJ1-5
CASSLQGADQPQHF
TGTGCCAGCAGCTTACAGGGAGCTGATCAGCCCCAGCATTTT
>TRBD2|TRBV7-2|few|TRBJ2-3
CASSLVAGGIDTQYF
TGTGCCAGCAGCTTAGTAGCGGGAGGAATAGATACGCAGTATTTT
>TRBD1|TRBV7-6|NA|TRBJ1-4
CASSSPGQQDEKLFF
TGTGCCAGCAGCTCACCGGGACAGCAAGATGAAAAACTGTTTTTT
>TRBD2|TRBV11-1|NA|TRBJ2-1
CASSPLTSGYNEQFF
TGTGCCAGCAGCCCATTGACTAGCGGATACAATGAGCAGTTCTTC
>TRBD2|TRBV3-1|NA|TRBJ2-3
CASSQDRTSGTDTQYF
TGTGCCAGCAGCCAAGATCGAACTAGCGGGACAGATACGCAGTATTTT
>NA|TRBV5-6|NA|TRBJ2-1
CASSTWQGRHEQFF
TGTGCCAGCAGCACCTGGCAGGGGAGGCATGAGCAGTTCTTC
>NA|TRBV6-5|NA|TRBJ2-2
CASSYVRGTNTGELFF
TGTGCCAGCAGTTACGTCCGGGGGACGAACACCGGGGAGCTGTTTTTT
>NA|TRBV12-3/TRBV12-4|NA|TRBJ2-2
CASSLVVVLGELFF
TGTGCCAGCAGTTTAGTTGTCGTACTCGGGGAGCTGTTTTTT
>TRBD1|TRBV6-5|NA|TRBJ1-6
CASSYLTGGNSPLHF
TGTGCCAGCAGTTACCTCACAGGGGGCAATTCACCCCTCCACTTT
>TRBD2|TRBV5-1|NA|TRBJ2-1
CASSPGLAGENNEQFF
TGCGCCAGCAGCCCTGGACTAGCGGGAGAAAACAATGAGCAGTTCTTC